This T cell receptor (beta chain) was identified in a study of CD8+ T cells in alopecia areata. It was cDNA, reverse transcribed from extracted RNA, that served as the sequencing template. Assay: immunoSEQ multiplex PCR; the TCRdb copy retains only in-frame clones and omits some. The sample carries about 150,000 clones, 40% to 60% recorded once. Lesional scalp punch biopsies and peripheral blood came from alopecia areata patients. CDR3 length equals 15 residues. Germline CDR1 reads PRHDT; CDR2 reads FYEKMQ (reference sequence). The specimen was CD8+ T cells sorted from blood, collected at week 0. The V call is TRBV13, the J call TRBJ2-5; D may be TRBD1 or TRBD2 (5 bases each). The J call is uncertain, as TRBJ2-7 better fits the DNA end. The source of this sequence is a human donor with alopecia areata. CDR3 DNA: TGTGCCAGCAGCGGTGGCCTCGGGGCCAACTACGAGCAGTACTTC. Translating it yields CASSGGLGANYEQYF.